Presented here are 15 T cell receptor beta chains from one specimen sequenced in a study of CD8 T cells in Susac syndrome. RNA totalling about 0.5 to 1 ug underwent reverse transcription with random hexamers. TCRdb passed the immunoSEQ multiplex PCR reads through MiXCR, listing each CDR3 protein once. The data show about 110,000 distinct CDR3 sequences, approximately 95% seen once. What was sequenced was CD8+ T cells from PBMCs. The receptors come from a human donor with Susac syndrome.

The chain joins TRBV27 to TRBJ2-1; 7 positions match TRBD1. Looked up from germline, CDR1 is MNHEY and CDR2 is SMNVEV (reference sequence). This CDR3 has 15 residues. The V segment lost 6 bases and the J segment 4 bases; nucleotides outside the gene matches: 9. CDR3 sequence (DNA): TGTGCCAGCAGCGTATCACAGGGGCCTTACAATGAGCAGTTCTTC. Translation: CASSVSQGPYNEQFF.

This rearrangement joins TRBV9 to TRBJ2-1; D may correspond to TRBD1 or TRBD2 (5 bases each). The CDR3 runs 13 residues. Germline V lookup: CDR1 SGDLS, CDR2 YYNGEE. V shed 0 bases and J shed 9 bases, with 10 bases lying between them. The CDR3 is CASSVGGGTEQFF. CDR3 nucleotide sequence: TGTGCCAGCAGCGTAGGGGGTGGGACTGAGCAGTTCTTC.

The rearrangement links TRBV5-6 to TRBJ2-1; unclear D gene. Germline V gene sequence: CDR1 SGHDT, CDR2 YYEEEE. The CDR3 is 13 amino acids. The V end was cut by 0 bases, the J end by 6 bases, with 7 bases between. As DNA, the CDR3 is TGTGCCAGCAGCTTGGCTAACGGCAATGAGCAGTTCTTC. It is translated as CASSLANGNEQFF.

The gene calls are TRBV7-9 and TRBJ2-3, with D hard to call. V lost 2 bases and J 2 bases, leaving 5 bases between the germline ends. This CDR3 has 13 residues. Germline V gene sequence: CDR1 SEHNR, CDR2 FQNEAQ (reference sequence). The CDR3, as DNA: TGTGCCAGCAGCTTACAGGACACAGATACGCAGTATTTT. Translated: CASSLQDTDTQYF.

The J gene is TRBJ2-3, the V gene TRBV12-5; TRBD2 matches 7 bases. With V trimmed by 8 bases and J by 6 bases, 5 bases remained unmatched. The CDR3 extends over 12 amino acids. The germline V gene has CDR1 LGHNT and CDR2 FRNRAP. The CDR3 spells CASTWRGDTQYF. CDR3 coding DNA: TGTGCTAGTACCTGGCGGGGGGATACGCAGTATTTT.

The chain couples TRBV6-5 to TRBJ1-6; D not resolved. CDR3 length: 15 amino acids. CDR1 is MNHEY and CDR2 is SVGAGI in the germline V gene. The V end lost 0 bases, the J end lost 6 bases, and 9 bases lay between the germline ends. CDR3 in DNA: TGTGCCAGCAGTTACTCTTTTGGCAGTAATTCACCCCTCCACTTT. The encoded protein is CASSYSFGSNSPLHF.

The V call is TRBV15, the J call TRBJ1-1, with D maybe TRBD1 (5 bases). The CDR3 contains 16 residues. Trimming took off 5 bases at V and 0 bases at J, with 16 bases between the two ends. The germline V gene encodes CDR1 LNHNV and CDR2 YYDKDF (reference sequence). The CDR3 region is CATSGEGLLMNTEAFF. For the CDR3, the DNA is TGTGCCACCAGCGGCGAGGGGCTGCTTATGAACACTGAAGCTTTCTTT.

The V gene is TRBV13, the J gene TRBJ2-7; TRBD1 matches at 7 bases. Germline-derived CDR1 and CDR2 are PRHDT and FYEKMQ (reference sequence). The length of the CDR3 is 15 residues. J was trimmed by 1 base and V by 5 bases; bases with no gene match: 8. CDR3: CASSPRTGRSYEQYF. The DNA of the CDR3 is TGTGCCAGCAGCCCTAGGACAGGTCGGTCCTACGAGCAGTACTTC.

This clonotype was seen only a few times. The rearrangement joins TRBV7-9 to TRBJ2-1; perhaps TRBD1 as D (6 bases). CDR3 size: 12 residues. Per the germline V gene, CDR1 is SEHNR and CDR2 is FQNEAQ (reference sequence). V was clipped by 5 bases and J by 6 bases, with 8 bases between them. The CDR3 nucleotides are TGTGCCAGCAGCCAGGGGTCCAATGAGCAGTTCTTC. Translated: CASSQGSNEQFF.

The chain joins TRBV20-1 to TRBJ2-2, with 10 bases lining up with TRBD1. The CDR3 has 18 residues. V was pared by 3 bases and J by 5 bases, with 15 bases of the junction left unmatched. Germline CDR1 reads DFQATT; CDR2 reads SNEGSKA (reference sequence). The CDR3 region has the DNA TGCAGTGCTAGGATCTTCCGGGACAGGGGATGGGAAACCGGGGAGCTGTTTTTT. Protein: CSARIFRDRGWETGELFF.

CDR3 protein: CSASPSGHYNEQFF. The CDR3 nucleotides read TGCAGTGCTAGTCCGTCAGGTCACTACAATGAGCAGTTCTTC. The rearrangement joins TRBV20-1 to TRBJ2-1; D unresolved. V was trimmed by 3 bases and J by 3 bases, leaving 12 bases between them. There are 14 residues in the CDR3. Germline V gives CDR1 DFQATT, CDR2 SNEGSKA (reference sequence).

This clonotype has just one count. J is TRBJ2-5 and V is TRBV5-1, with 7 bases identical to TRBD1. The CDR3 totals 14 residues. J was trimmed by 3 bases and V by 7 bases; bases with no gene match: 9. Germline lookup yields CDR1 SGHRS and CDR2 YFSETQ. The CDR3 DNA reads TGCGCCAGCCAGCTTATTACAGGGGAAGAGACCCAGTACTTC. It translates to CASQLITGEETQYF.

The CDR3 DNA sequence: TGTGCCAGCAGTATCAGGGGAGCCAATTCACCCCTCCACTTT. This translates into CASSIRGANSPLHF. This sequence joins TRBV12-3 or TRBV12-4 and TRBJ1-6; D is perhaps TRBD1 (6 bases). V was trimmed by 5 bases and J by 7 bases, leaving 12 bases between them. CDR3 length equals 14 residues.

This clonotype was counted only a few times. CDR3 nucleotide sequence: TGCAGCGTTGACGACACCGGGGAGCTGTTTTTT. Protein: CSVDDTGELFF. The chain carries TRBV29-1 and TRBJ2-2; D not certain. Trimming cost V 3 bases and J 3 bases, with 2 bases left between them. This CDR3 is 11 amino acids long. CDR1 is SQVTM, CDR2 ANQGSEA, per germline.

This chain connects TRBV5-6 to TRBJ2-5, with D possibly being TRBD1 or TRBD2 (5 bases each). V shed 4 bases and J shed 7 bases, with 14 bases lying between them. Looked up from germline, CDR1 is SGHDT and CDR2 is YYEEEE. The CDR3 is made up of 13 amino acids. The CDR3 region has the DNA TGTGCCAGCAGCGGGACCCCAATGGGGACCCAGTACTTC. This sequence encodes CASSGTPMGTQYF.